What follows are 13 T cell receptor beta chains derived from one specimen sequenced in a study of blood T cell repertoires in COVID-19 (TCRdb year 2020). Libraries came from the immunoSEQ multiplex PCR assay. Sourced from immuneACCESS, this table was stored by TCRdb with only in-frame sequences that have V and J called. A share of the clones is absent; for the studies checked, an unresolved V gene accounts for under half, and the remainder has no known explanation. For this sample the table gives 320,000 or so clones, of which approximately 91% were detected only once. 4.5% to 5.5% of the sample lies in the top ten. Sample: PBMCs or T cells enriched from blood (not recorded which). These receptors all stem from a man in his sixties who had recovered from COVID-19.

This chain connects TRBV3-1 (or the pseudogene TRBV3-2) to TRBJ2-5, with 11 bases that match TRBD2. The CDR3 contains 16 residues. V shed 4 bases, J shed 2 bases, and the junction held 6 bases outside the gene matches. Germline V gives CDR1 LGHDT, CDR2 YNNKEL (reference sequence). The DNA of the CDR3 is TGTGCCAGCAGCCCCTGGGGACTAGCGGAACAAGAGACCCAGTACTTC. This encodes CASSPWGLAEQETQYF.

This chain links TRBV10-3 with TRBJ2-7; a weak D match, TRBD1 (7 bases). Germline lookup yields CDR1 ENHRY and CDR2 SYGVKD. V was cut by 4 bases and J by 3 bases, with 10 bases left in between. CDR3 length: 13 amino acids. The CDR3 sequence: CAISGRGDYEQYF. The CDR3, as DNA: TGTGCCATCAGTGGCAGGGGGGACTACGAGCAGTACTTC.

The gene calls are TRBV19 and TRBJ2-1; 9 nucleotides line up with TRBD1. CDR1 is LNHDA, CDR2 SQIVND, per germline (reference sequence). The V segment lost 2 bases and the J segment 7 bases; nucleotides outside the gene matches: 3. This CDR3 spans 14 amino acids. The CDR3 region has the DNA TGTGCCAGTAGTATACGGACAGGGGAGAATGAGCAGTTCTTC. It translates to CASSIRTGENEQFF.

V and J are TRBV7-2 and TRBJ1-4; no firm D call. The CDR3 is 12 residues long. Trimming pared 4 bases from V and 11 bases from J, leaving 11 bases between. Germline loops: CDR1 SGHTA, CDR2 FQGNSA. The CDR3 DNA sequence: TGTGCCAGCAGCTACGGGATTGGGAAACTGTTTTTT. It codes for CASSYGIGKLFF.

The rearrangement links TRBV28 to TRBJ1-5, with 8 bases aligning to TRBD1. V lost 4 bases to trimming and J lost 1 base; unmatched junction nucleotides: 6. The CDR3 contains 16 residues. The germline gives CDR1 MDHEN, CDR2 SYDVKM. CDR3 bases: TGTGCCAGCAGTTCCTGGACAGGGAAAAGCAATCAGCCCCAGCATTTT. Its protein product is CASSSWTGKSNQPQHF.

The gene calls are TRBV28 and TRBJ1-3, with D unresolved. Per germline, CDR1 MDHEN and CDR2 SYDVKM. This CDR3 contains 16 residues. V was cut by 7 bases and J by 0 bases, with 16 bases left in between. The CDR3, as DNA: TGTGCCAGCATCCCCTCGGCGGGCTTCTCTGGAAACACCATATATTTT. Translation gives CASIPSAGFSGNTIYF.

V and J are TRBV28 and TRBJ1-2; the match to TRBD1 covers 7 bases. The CDR3 spans 12 residues. J lost 5 bases, V lost 7 bases, and 4 bases had no gene match. CDR1 and CDR2 from the germline V gene are MDHEN and SYDVKM. The CDR3: CASNQGGYGYTF. CDR3 coding DNA: TGTGCCAGCAATCAGGGGGGTTATGGCTACACCTTC.

V is TRBV9 and J is TRBJ1-2; 7 positions match TRBD1. Per the germline V gene, CDR1 is SGDLS and CDR2 is YYNGEE. This CDR3 region has 15 residues. Germline trimming cut 3 bases from V and 2 bases from J; bases unmatched to any gene: 7. CDR3 DNA: TGTGCCAGCAGCGGCCCGGAGACAGGGAACTATGGCTACACCTTC. As protein: CASSGPETGNYGYTF. Complete variable domain (other parts from reference TRBV9 and TRBJ1-2): DSGVTQTPKHLITATGQRVTLRCSPRSGDLSVYWYQQSLDQGLQFLIQYYNGEERAKGNILERFSAQQFPDLHSELNLSSLELGDSALYFCASSGPETGNYGYTFGSGTRLTVV.

This chain uses TRBV18 with TRBJ1-4, with 8 bases aligning to TRBD1. This CDR3 has 15 amino acids. In germline, CDR1 is KGHSH, CDR2 LQKENI. V was clipped by 5 bases and J by 6 bases; unmatched bases: 8. The CDR3 DNA sequence: TGTGCCAGCTCAACCGGTCAGGGGGCGGATGAAAAACTGTTTTTT. Amino acid sequence: CASSTGQGADEKLFF.

The chain is built from TRBV2 and TRBJ2-5, with 10 bases lining up with TRBD2. The V gene end was trimmed by 7 bases and the J gene end by 5 bases; junction bases not matched to a gene: 7. This CDR3 is 14 amino acids long. The germline V gene has CDR1 SNHLY and CDR2 FYNNEI. The CDR3, as DNA: TGTGCCAGCACGGCCCTAGCGGGAGCCGAGACCCAGTACTTC. Translation gives CASTALAGAETQYF.

The rearrangement uses TRBV6-5 and TRBJ2-5, with TRBD1 as a possible D gene (5 bases). This CDR3 region has 14 residues. V was cut by 0 bases and J by 5 bases, with 10 bases left in between. Germline CDR1 is MNHEY and CDR2 is SVGAGI. The CDR3 loop reads CASSYSLNRETQYF. For the CDR3, the DNA is TGTGCCAGCAGTTACTCGCTCAACAGGGAGACCCAGTACTTC.

As regards this clone: Sequence at one end of the junction differs from germline and may be a read error. J is TRBJ2-1 and V is TRBV3-1 (or the pseudogene TRBV3-2); D might be TRBD2 (6 bases). Looked up from germline, CDR1 is LGHDT and CDR2 is YNNKEL (reference sequence). This CDR3 spans 15 amino acids. CDR3 amino acids: CASSHPRDSHNEQFF. The DNA for the CDR3 is TGTGCCAGCAGCCACCCCCGGGACTCCCACAATGAGCAGTTCTTC.

The chain links TRBV3-1 (or the pseudogene TRBV3-2) to TRBJ2-5; no clear D gene. The CDR3 runs 14 residues. Germline lookup yields CDR1 LGHDT and CDR2 YNNKEL (reference sequence). Trimming removed 1 base from V and 5 bases from J, with 11 bases in between. The CDR3 DNA sequence: TGTGCCAGCAGCCAAGCAGTGGGCTGGGAGACCCAGTACTTC. Translated, it gives CASSQAVGWETQYF.